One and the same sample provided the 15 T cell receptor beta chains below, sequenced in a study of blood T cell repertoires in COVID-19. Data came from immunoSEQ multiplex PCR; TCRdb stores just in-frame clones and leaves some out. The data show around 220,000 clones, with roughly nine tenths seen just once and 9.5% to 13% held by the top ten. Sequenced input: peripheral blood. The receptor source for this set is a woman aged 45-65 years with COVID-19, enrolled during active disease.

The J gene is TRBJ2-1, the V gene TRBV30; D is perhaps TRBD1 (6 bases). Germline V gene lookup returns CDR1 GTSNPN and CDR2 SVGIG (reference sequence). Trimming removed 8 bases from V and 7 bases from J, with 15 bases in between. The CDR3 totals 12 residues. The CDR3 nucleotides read TGTGCCAGTTCAACAGGGCGTAATGAGCAGTTCTTC. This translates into CASSTGRNEQFF.

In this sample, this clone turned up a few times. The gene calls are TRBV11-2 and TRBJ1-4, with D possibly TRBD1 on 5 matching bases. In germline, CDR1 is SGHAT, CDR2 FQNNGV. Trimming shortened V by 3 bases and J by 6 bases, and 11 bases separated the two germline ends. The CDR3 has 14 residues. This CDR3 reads CASSFRGADEKLFF. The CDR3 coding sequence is TGTGCCAGCAGCTTTAGGGGCGCCGATGAAAAACTGTTTTTT.

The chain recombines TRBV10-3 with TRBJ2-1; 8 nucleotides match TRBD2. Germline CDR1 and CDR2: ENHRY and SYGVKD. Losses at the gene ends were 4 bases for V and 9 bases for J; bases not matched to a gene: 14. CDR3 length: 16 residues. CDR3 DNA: TGTGCCATCAGTGCCGCGGGGAGCGGGGGAGGTGGTGAGCAGTTCTTC. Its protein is CAISAAGSGGGGEQFF.

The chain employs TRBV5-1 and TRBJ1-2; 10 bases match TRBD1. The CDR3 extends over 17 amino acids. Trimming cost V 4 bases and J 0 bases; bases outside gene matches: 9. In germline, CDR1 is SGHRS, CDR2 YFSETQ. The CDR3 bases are TGCGCCAGCAGCCCCTGGGACAGGGGTACGGCTAACTATGGCTACACCTTC. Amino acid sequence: CASSPWDRGTANYGYTF.

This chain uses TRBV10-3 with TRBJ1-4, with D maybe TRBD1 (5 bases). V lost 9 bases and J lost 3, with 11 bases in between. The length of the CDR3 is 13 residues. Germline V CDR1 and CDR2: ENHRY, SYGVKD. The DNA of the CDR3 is TGTGCCATTCAGGGATTGCCTAATGAAAAACTGTTTTTT. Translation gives CAIQGLPNEKLFF.

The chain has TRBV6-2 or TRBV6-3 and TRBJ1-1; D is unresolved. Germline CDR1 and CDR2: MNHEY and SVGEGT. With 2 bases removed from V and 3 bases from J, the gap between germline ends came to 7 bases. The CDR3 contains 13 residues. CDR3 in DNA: TGTGCCAGCAGTTACGCGTCCTACACTGAAGCTTTCTTT. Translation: CASSYASYTEAFF.

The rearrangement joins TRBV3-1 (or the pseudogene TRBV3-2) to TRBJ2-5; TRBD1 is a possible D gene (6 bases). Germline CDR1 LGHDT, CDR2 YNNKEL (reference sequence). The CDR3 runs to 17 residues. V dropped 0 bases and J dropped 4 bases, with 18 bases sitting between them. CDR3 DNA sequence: TGTGCCAGCAGCCAAGAGAGACATCTACAGGGACGAGAGACCCAGTACTTC. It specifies CASSQERHLQGRETQYF.

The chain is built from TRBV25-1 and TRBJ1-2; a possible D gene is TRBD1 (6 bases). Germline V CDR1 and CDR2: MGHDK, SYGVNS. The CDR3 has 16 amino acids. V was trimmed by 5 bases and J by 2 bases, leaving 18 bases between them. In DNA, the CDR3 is TGTGCCAGCAGTCCCTGGAGGACAGTATTAAACTATGGCTACACCTTC. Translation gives CASSPWRTVLNYGYTF.

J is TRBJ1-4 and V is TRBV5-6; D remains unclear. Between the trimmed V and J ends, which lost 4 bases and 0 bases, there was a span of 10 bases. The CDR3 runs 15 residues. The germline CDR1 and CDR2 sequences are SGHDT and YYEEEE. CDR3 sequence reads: CASSPGGTTNEKLFF. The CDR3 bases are TGTGCCAGCAGCCCCGGAGGGACAACTAATGAAAAACTGTTTTTT. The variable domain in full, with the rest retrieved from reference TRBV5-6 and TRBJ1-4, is DAGVTQSPTHLIKTRGQQVTLRCSPKSGHDTVSWYQQALGQGPQFIFQYYEEEERQRGNFPDRFSGHQFPNYSSELNVNALLLGDSALYLCASSPGGTTNEKLFFGSGTQLSVL.

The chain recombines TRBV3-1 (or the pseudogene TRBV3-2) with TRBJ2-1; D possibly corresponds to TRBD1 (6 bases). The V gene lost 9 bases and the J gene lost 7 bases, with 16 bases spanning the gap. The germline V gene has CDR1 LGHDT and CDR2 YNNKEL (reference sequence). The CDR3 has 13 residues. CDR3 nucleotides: TGTGCCAGTCAATACAGGGTCGAGAATGAGCAGTTCTTC. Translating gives CASQYRVENEQFF.

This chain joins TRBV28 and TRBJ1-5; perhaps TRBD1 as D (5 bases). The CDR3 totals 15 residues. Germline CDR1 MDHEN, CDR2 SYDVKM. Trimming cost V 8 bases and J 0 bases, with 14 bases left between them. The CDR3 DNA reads TGTGCCAGCTCTTGGGGCAGCTATAGCAATCAGCCCCAGCATTTT. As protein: CASSWGSYSNQPQHF.

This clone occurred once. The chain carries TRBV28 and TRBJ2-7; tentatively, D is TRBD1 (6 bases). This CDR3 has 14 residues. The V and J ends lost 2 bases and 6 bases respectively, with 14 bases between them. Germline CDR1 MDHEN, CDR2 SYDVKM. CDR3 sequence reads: CASSLGQGIREQYF. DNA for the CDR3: TGTGCCAGCAGTTTAGGGCAGGGGATCCGCGAGCAGTACTTC.

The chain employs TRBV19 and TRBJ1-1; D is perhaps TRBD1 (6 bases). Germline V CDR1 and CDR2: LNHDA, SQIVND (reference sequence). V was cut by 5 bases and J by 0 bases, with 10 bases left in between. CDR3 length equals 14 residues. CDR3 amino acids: CASSPTGMNTEAFF. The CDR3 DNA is TGTGCCAGTAGTCCCACAGGGATGAACACTGAAGCTTTCTTT. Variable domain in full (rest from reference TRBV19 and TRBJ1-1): DGGITQSPKYLFRKEGQNVTLSCEQNLNHDAMYWYRQDPGQGLRLIYYSQIVNDFQKGDIAEGYSVSREKKESFPLTVTSAQKNPTAFYLCASSPTGMNTEAFFGQGTRLTVV.

The CDR3 here is CASSRIGGASNYGYTF. CDR3 DNA sequence: TGTGCCAGCAGCCGCATTGGGGGGGCTTCTAACTATGGCTACACCTTC. The rearrangement joins TRBV11-3 to TRBJ1-2, with TRBD1 as a possible D gene (6 bases). The CDR3 loop spans 16 amino acids. The V gene's germline CDR1 is SGHNT and CDR2 YENEEA. The germline V and J ends were trimmed by 5 bases and 0 bases, with 16 bases remaining between them. Full variable domain (missing parts from reference TRBV11-3 and TRBJ1-2): EAGVVQSPRYKIIEKKQPVAFWCNPISGHNTLYWYLQNLGQGPELLIRYENEEAVDDSQLPKDRFSAERLKGVDSTLKIQPAELGDSAVYLCASSRIGGASNYGYTFGSGTRLTVV.

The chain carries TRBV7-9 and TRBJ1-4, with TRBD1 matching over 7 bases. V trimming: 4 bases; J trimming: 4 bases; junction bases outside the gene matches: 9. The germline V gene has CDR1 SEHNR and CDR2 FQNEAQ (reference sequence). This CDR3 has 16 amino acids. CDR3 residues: CASSSTTGTRNEKLFF. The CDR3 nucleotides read TGTGCCAGCAGCTCAACGACAGGGACCCGTAATGAAAAACTGTTTTTT. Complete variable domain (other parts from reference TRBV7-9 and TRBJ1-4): DTGVSQNPRHKITKRGQNVTFRCDPISEHNRLYWYRQTLGQGPEFLTYFQNEAQLEKSRLLSDRFSAERPKGSFSTLEIQRTEQGDSAMYLCASSSTTGTRNEKLFFGSGTQLSVL.